A selection of T cell receptor beta chains follows, all from one sample in a study of cytomegalovirus exposure and HLA in healthy donors. The assay was immunoSEQ multiplex PCR, and TCRdb's table has in-frame clones only and misses some. Here the sample table reports some 200,000 clones. Sequencing was done on a sample of PBMCs. The receptors were gathered from a girl aged 2 to 10 in good health and CMV-seropositive. Each CDR3 is given with its conserved first and last residue. The D gene is left open where the match is weak.

j_call v_call d_call cdr3_nt cdr3_aa
TRBJ2-2 TRBV7-9 . TGTGCCAGCAGCCTTGGCCAGAACACCGGGGAGCTGTTTTTT CASSLGQNTGELFF
TRBJ2-7 TRBV9 . TGTGCCAGCAGCGTAGGCGGGATCTCGTACGAGCAGTACTTC CASSVGGISYEQYF
TRBJ2-7 TRBV9 . TGTGCCAGCAGCTCGAGCTCCTACGAGCAGTACTTC CASSSSSYEQYF
TRBJ2-5 TRBV4-2 TRBD2 TGTGCCAGCAGCCAACAGGGACTAGCGGGAAGGCTAGAGACCCAGTACTTC CASSQQGLAGRLETQYF
TRBJ2-3 TRBV5-6 . TGTGCCAGCAGCTTGGCGGGCGGGACGCAGTATTTT CASSLAGGTQYF
TRBJ2-2 TRBV6-5 TRBD2 TGTGCCGGCAGTTACCCCGGGGGGAACGGGGAGCTGTTTTTT CAGSYPGGNGELFF
TRBJ2-1 TRBV9 . TGTGCCAGCAGCGCCGGGGTTCGGAGGGACAATGAGCAGTTCTTC CASSAGVRRDNEQFF
TRBJ2-3 TRBV15 TRBD2 TGTGCCACCAGCACCGGGACTAGCGGGAGGTATACGCAGTATTTT CATSTGTSGRYTQYF
TRBJ2-2 TRBV11-3 . TGTGCCAGCAGCTTATCGAACTCTAACACCGGGGAGCTGTTTTTT CASSLSNSNTGELFF
TRBJ2-7 TRBV11-2 . TGTGCCAGCAGCCTGCGGAGGTTGGGGGAGCAGTACTTC CASSLRRLGEQYF
TRBJ1-4 TRBV28 TRBD1 TGTGCCAGCAGTTTACGCCGGGACAGCATACTAAGTCGCTCTAATGAAAAACTGTTTTTT CASSLRRDSILSRSNEKLFF
TRBJ2-1 TRBV27 TRBD2 TGTGCCAGCATGCTCGGGACTAGCGGGAGGAGTGATGAGCAGTTCTTC CASMLGTSGRSDEQFF
TRBJ2-5 TRBV11-2 TRBD1 TGTGCCAGCAGCTTAGATAGGGGGCGAGAGACCCAGTACTTC CASSLDRGRETQYF
TRBJ2-2 TRBV19 TRBD2 TGTGCCAGTAGTATAGAGGCACTAGCGGGGTACACCGGGGAGCTGTTTTTT CASSIEALAGYTGELFF
TRBJ1-5 TRBV30 TRBD1 TGTGCCTGGAACAACAGGGGCCTCGGTCAGCCCCAGCATTTT CAWNNRGLGQPQHF
TRBJ2-2 TRBV25-1 . TGTGCCAGCAGTGGGGGTCCCGGGGAGCTGTTTTTT CASSGGPGELFF
TRBJ2-7 TRBV6-1 TRBD1 TGTGCCAGCAAACCGGGACAGGGGGCTTTCTACGAGCAGTACTTC CASKPGQGAFYEQYF
TRBJ1-5 TRBV2 TRBD1 TGTGCCAGCAGGGAAACCGACAGGGGGAGTCAGCCCCAGCATTTT CASRETDRGSQPQHF
TRBJ2-7 TRBV20-1 . TGCAGTGCTAGGAGGGACTACGAGCAGTACTTC CSARRDYEQYF
TRBJ1-2 TRBV7-2 . TGTGCCAGTAGCTTTTCTGGACTAATTTATGGCTACACCTTC CASSFSGLIYGYTF
TRBJ2-1 TRBV7-2 TRBD1 TGTGCCAGCAGCTCCGGGACAGGAATTTACAATGAGCAGTTCTTC CASSSGTGIYNEQFF
TRBJ1-1 TRBV27 . TGTGCCAGCAGTTTAATCCCGCGGCGGAGCACTGAAGCTTTCTTT CASSLIPRRSTEAFF
TRBJ2-5 TRBV7-8 TRBD2 TGTGCCAGCAGTCCCTCCCAGGTGGTCCCGGGGGGGAAGACCCAGTACTTC CASSPSQVVPGGKTQYF
TRBJ2-3 TRBV5-1 TRBD2 TGCGCCAGCAGCCCTGGACTAGCGGGAGTTATGGATACGCAGTATTTT CASSPGLAGVMDTQYF
TRBJ1-2 TRBV7-2 . TGTGCCAGCAGCTCAGACTTTTATGGCTACACCTTC CASSSDFYGYTF
TRBJ2-6 TRBV9 . TGTGCCAGCAGCGTAGCTGTGGGAGCCGGGGCCAACGTCCTGACTTTC CASSVAVGAGANVLTF
TRBJ1-1 TRBV11-2 . TGTGCCAGCAGCTTAGCGGGGGGTGTGACTGAAGCTTTCTTT CASSLAGGVTEAFF
TRBJ2-7 TRBV7-2 TRBD2 TGTGCCAGCAGCAAGCCGGGACTAGCGGGAGACGAGCAGTACTTC CASSKPGLAGDEQYF
TRBJ2-3 TRBV6-1 TRBD2 TGTGCCAGCAGTGAAGCTAGCGGGAGACGGGATACGCAGTATTTT CASSEASGRRDTQYF
TRBJ1-2 TRBV28 TRBD1 TGTGCCAGCAGATCGGACAGGAGGGGATTTGGCTACACCTTC CASRSDRRGFGYTF
TRBJ2-7 TRBV28 TRBD2 TGTGCCAGCAGTTCTCTAGCGGGAGTTAGCGAGCAGTACTTC CASSSLAGVSEQYF
TRBJ2-1 TRBV28 TRBD1 TGTGCCAGCAGTTTATACCGGACAGGGGACAATGAGCAGTTCTTC CASSLYRTGDNEQFF
TRBJ2-5 TRBV13 TRBD1 TGTGCCAGCAGCCCGGGACAGGGCTACGGGGAGACCCAGTACTTC CASSPGQGYGETQYF
TRBJ2-7 TRBV11-1 . TGTGCCAGCAGCGTCCGGGTCGACGAGCAGTACTTC CASSVRVDEQYF
TRBJ1-5 TRBV28 . TGTGCCAGCAGACACGTGGTGAAGGACTCTAATCAGCCCCAGCATTTT CASRHVVKDSNQPQHF
TRBJ2-7 TRBV7-8 TRBD1 TGTGCCAGCAGCTTCCAACCGGGACAGGATTCCGCGTACGAGCAGTACTTC CASSFQPGQDSAYEQYF
TRBJ2-1 TRBV4-2 . TGTGCCAGCAGCCAAGATGGGGGCGAGCAGTTCTTC CASSQDGGEQFF
TRBJ2-1 TRBV9 . TGTGCCAGCAGCGTAGTTAATATGCCTAGCGAGAACAATGAGCAGTTCTTC CASSVVNMPSENNEQFF
TRBJ2-7 TRBV28 TRBD1 TGTGCCAGCAGGGCCGGGACAGGGCCCTACGAGCAGTACTTC CASRAGTGPYEQYF
TRBJ2-2 TRBV5-5 TRBD2 TGTGCCAGCAGCGTAAGACTAGCGGGAAGCACCGGGGAGCTGTTTTTT CASSVRLAGSTGELFF